A single sample gave rise to the 20 T cell receptor beta chains below, sequenced in a study of preoperative IRX-2 immunotherapy in early breast cancer. The treatment was: preoperative locoregional IRX-2 cytokine immunotherapy. The table came from immunoSEQ multiplex PCR; TCRdb's copy has only in-frame clones and leaves some out. The sample contains 20,000 to 30,000 clones, around 80% of which appear only once. The material was lymph node tissue, obtained after IRX-2 immunotherapy. The receptors derive from a human donor with breast cancer.

The rearrangement uses TRBV5-1 and TRBJ2-7; the D gene is possibly TRBD1 (6 bases). The V end was cut by 9 bases, the J end by 0 bases, with 19 bases between. This CDR3 is built from 15 residues. Germline V CDR1 and CDR2: SGHRS, YFSETQ. The CDR3 reads CATTRRQEISYEQYF. CDR3 nucleotides: TGCGCCACCACGCGTAGACAGGAAATCTCCTACGAGCAGTACTTC. The full variable domain, completed using reference TRBV5-1 and TRBJ2-7, is KAGVTQTPRYLIKTRGQQVTLSCSPISGHRSVSWYQQTPGQGLQFLFEYFSETQRNKGNFPGRFSGRQFSNSRSEMNVSTLELGDSALYLCATTRRQEISYEQYFGPGTRLTVT.

The V and J genes are TRBV30 and TRBJ1-1, with TRBD1 matching over 7 bases. CDR1 and CDR2 (germline): GTSNPN, SVGIG (reference sequence). The CDR3 sequence is 13 residues long. The junction had 5 bases not matched to a gene; V was cut back by 6 bases and J by 1 base. The CDR3 sequence is CACYRGGNTEAFF. DNA for the CDR3: TGTGCCTGCTACAGGGGAGGGAACACTGAAGCTTTCTTT.

The table lists this clone with a few counts. The chain combines TRBV6-8 with TRBJ2-3; TRBD2 agrees at 11 bases. The ends lost 0 bases at V and 0 bases at J; junction bases unmatched: 5. The CDR3 covers 18 residues. The germline CDR1 and CDR2 sequences are MNHGY and SAAAGT. CDR3 DNA: TGTGCCAGCAGTTACTCCAGCCTAGCGGGAGGTAGCACAGATACGCAGTATTTT. Its protein is CASSYSSLAGGSTDTQYF.

The count of this clone is one. A junction end diverges from the germline sequence, so it may reflect a read error. The chain employs TRBV11-3 and TRBJ2-3; no firm D call. The germline V gene encodes CDR1 SGHNT and CDR2 YENEEA. This CDR3 has 14 residues. The CDR3 DNA sequence: TGTGCTAGCAGCTTAGGGCCTAGCACAGATACGCAGTATTTT. Translated: CASSLGPSTDTQYF.

The chain employs TRBV11-3 and TRBJ2-1, with D unclear. Germline CDR1 and CDR2: SGHNT and YENEEA. The CDR3 runs 15 residues. Deletions cut 1 base from V and 8 bases from J, with 15 bases between. CDR3 bases: TGTGCCAGCAGCTTAGGATCCATTATACAAGATGAGCAGTTCTTC. Its protein product is CASSLGSIIQDEQFF.

This clone was seen more than once but under ten times. The genes are TRBV11-3 and TRBJ2-3; D gene unclear. Per germline, CDR1 SGHNT and CDR2 YENEEA. The CDR3 is 14 residues long. Trimming cost V 3 bases and J 3 bases, with 10 bases left between them. CDR3 in DNA: TGTGCCAGCAGCTTTTCCGGCCCAACAGATACGCAGTATTTT. This codes for CASSFSGPTDTQYF. The full variable domain, its missing parts supplied by reference TRBV11-3 and TRBJ2-3, is EAGVVQSPRYKIIEKKQPVAFWCNPISGHNTLYWYLQNLGQGPELLIRYENEEAVDDSQLPKDRFSAERLKGVDSTLKIQPAELGDSAVYLCASSFSGPTDTQYFGPGTRLTVL.

The chain uses TRBV4-1 and TRBJ1-3, with D maybe TRBD1 (6 bases). Germline loops: CDR1 MGHRA, CDR2 YSYEKL. The CDR3 extends over 16 amino acids. Trimming removed 6 bases from V and 0 bases from J, with 15 bases in between. The CDR3 sequence: CASSLEGQSSGNTIYF. Written as DNA, the CDR3 is TGCGCCAGCAGTTTAGAGGGACAAAGCTCTGGAAACACCATATATTTT.

The chain combines TRBV11-3 with TRBJ2-2; 8 bases fit TRBD1. V shed 2 bases and J 5 bases; nucleotides not matched to a gene: 1. From germline, CDR1 is SGHNT and CDR2 YENEEA. This CDR3 is built from 14 residues. CDR3 DNA: TGTGCCAGCAGCTTACAGGGGGCAACCGGGGAGCTGTTTTTT. Protein product: CASSLQGATGELFF.

Judged by abundance, this clone is medium-sized. This chain links TRBV11-3 with TRBJ1-1; 7 nucleotides match TRBD1. Per the germline V gene, CDR1 is SGHNT and CDR2 is YENEEA. V was clipped by 4 bases and J by 3 bases; unmatched bases: 14. CDR3 size: 17 residues. The CDR3 reads CASSWDAGGYKDTEAFF. Written as DNA, the CDR3 is TGTGCCAGCAGCTGGGATGCAGGGGGGTATAAGGACACTGAAGCTTTCTTT.

V and J are TRBV19 and TRBJ1-2; 7 bases line up with TRBD1. V lost 7 bases to trimming and J lost 11 bases; unmatched junction nucleotides: 16. The CDR3 contains 14 residues. Germline lookup yields CDR1 LNHDA and CDR2 SQIVND (reference sequence). The CDR3 nucleotides are TGTGCCAGTACCGATCCCGGCAGGGGGTTCTTTTACACCTTC. Residues: CASTDPGRGFFYTF.

The chain is built from TRBV19 and TRBJ2-4; D may correspond to TRBD1 or TRBD2 (5 bases each). V lost 3 bases and J lost 1, with 13 bases in between. The CDR3 covers 16 residues. Germline V gene sequence: CDR1 LNHDA, CDR2 SQIVND (reference sequence). The CDR3 protein is CASSIGEGTAKNIQYF. CDR3 bases: TGTGCCAGTAGTATCGGTGAGGGGACGGCCAAAAACATTCAGTACTTC.

The gene calls are TRBV5-1 and TRBJ1-3; D gene ambiguous. Trimming took 0 bases from V and 0 from J, leaving 7 bases between them. Per germline, CDR1 SGHRS and CDR2 YFSETQ. This CDR3 has 15 residues. This CDR3 reads CASSLGVNSGNTIYF. The CDR3 bases are TGCGCCAGCAGCTTGGGGGTCAACTCTGGAAACACCATATATTTT.

J is TRBJ2-7 and V is TRBV28, with a possible D match to TRBD1 (6 bases). The germline V gene has CDR1 MDHEN and CDR2 SYDVKM. Trimming pared 4 bases from V and 0 bases from J, leaving 16 bases between. CDR3 size: 16 residues. The chain's CDR3 is CASSSTGPGASYEQYF. The CDR3 coding sequence is TGTGCCAGCAGTTCCACTGGGCCAGGGGCCTCCTACGAGCAGTACTTC.

The rearrangement uses TRBV6-8 and TRBJ1-3; D is undetermined. Germline V CDR1 and CDR2: MNHGY, SAAAGT. Between the trimmed V and J ends, which lost 2 bases and 0 bases, there was a span of 11 bases. The CDR3 is 16 residues long. CDR3 sequence: CASSYVGKSSGNTIYF. The DNA for the CDR3 is TGTGCCAGCAGTTACGTGGGGAAGAGCTCTGGAAACACCATATATTTT.

This clone was picked up a small number of times. The rearrangement joins TRBV11-3 to TRBJ2-7; maybe TRBD2 (6 bases). CDR3 length: 14 residues. Germline CDR1 SGHNT, CDR2 YENEEA. V was clipped by 5 bases and J by 8 bases, with 19 bases between them. CDR3 protein: CASSPSTRTTKQYF. The DNA for the CDR3 is TGTGCCAGCAGCCCTTCGACGAGGACTACGAAGCAGTACTTC.

The J gene is TRBJ2-2, the V gene TRBV7-7; no reliable D call. Trimming left V 3 bases short and J 0 bases short, with 8 bases between. The V gene's germline CDR1 is SSHAT and CDR2 FNYEAQ (reference sequence). This CDR3 is built from 15 residues. Here the CDR3 reads CASSLGIANTGELFF. In DNA form, the CDR3 reads TGTGCCAGCAGCTTGGGGATTGCGAACACCGGGGAGCTGTTTTTT.

V is TRBV19 and J is TRBJ2-2; D is unclear. The germline gives CDR1 LNHDA, CDR2 SQIVND (reference sequence). The germline V and J ends were trimmed by 7 bases and 5 bases, with 8 bases remaining between them. The CDR3 runs 12 residues. This CDR3 is CASMVSTGELFF. The CDR3 DNA sequence: TGTGCCAGTATGGTATCGACCGGGGAGCTGTTTTTT.

There are a few counts of this clone. The rearrangement links TRBV18 to TRBJ1-4; tentative D call: TRBD1 (6 bases). V lost 3 bases and J 6 bases, leaving 11 bases between the germline ends. The CDR3 runs to 14 residues. Looked up from germline, CDR1 is KGHSH and CDR2 is LQKENI. CDR3 DNA: TGTGCCAGCTCACCGACAGGAACGGATGAAAAACTGTTTTTT. Its translation is CASSPTGTDEKLFF.

V and J are TRBV6-8 and TRBJ1-2, with TRBD1 matching 8 bases. Germline V gene data show CDR1 as MNHGY and CDR2 as SAAAGT. This CDR3 spans 14 amino acids. J gave up 8 bases and V 5 bases, and 10 bases lay outside the gene matches. The CDR3 sequence is CASSAYDRGGGYTF. CDR3 nucleotides: TGTGCCAGCAGTGCTTACGACAGGGGTGGCGGCTACACCTTC.

The rearrangement links TRBV7-1 to TRBJ2-7; 7 nucleotides agree with TRBD1. TRBV7-1 is designated an ORF whose function remains uncertain. The CDR3 sequence is 14 residues long. Trimming cost V 6 bases and J 3 bases; bases outside gene matches: 8. The CDR3 here is CASSPQGVVYEQYF. DNA for the CDR3: TGTGCCAGCAGTCCCCAGGGGGTGGTCTACGAGCAGTACTTC.